The clone carrying this T cell receptor beta chain came up once. What it binds is not known. This sample is part of a study of a mutant IDH1 vaccine in newly diagnosed glioma. About the research overall: Males made up about 62% and females 37.5% of treated patients, whose mean age was roughly 40 years. Earlier therapy was either radiotherapy, temozolomide, or both, and most got both.

Time point reported: week 35, safety follow-up. A single vaccine dose contained 300 ug of mutant IDH1 20-mer peptide, and topical imiquimod was used with it. The V end lost 3 bases, the J end lost 4 bases, and 10 bases lay between the germline ends. CDR3 length: 14 residues. Germline V CDR1 and CDR2: SGDLS, YYNGEE. Sequencing was performed with immunoSEQ multiplex PCR; in TCRdb, only in-frame clones are kept and a portion is missing. Of more than 60,000 clones in the sample, 60% to 75% are singletons; the top ten hold 4.7%. The sequenced sample was PBMCs, obtained from a glioma patient whose treatment included an IDH1 peptide vaccine. The rearrangement uses TRBV9 and TRBJ1-4, with a weak D call TRBD1 (5 bases). This sequence was found in a man between 45 and 60 years old with glioma. CDR3 nucleotides: TGTGCCAGCAGCGCGGGACTGCTTAATGAAAAACTGTTTTTT. Translated, it gives CASSAGLLNEKLFF.